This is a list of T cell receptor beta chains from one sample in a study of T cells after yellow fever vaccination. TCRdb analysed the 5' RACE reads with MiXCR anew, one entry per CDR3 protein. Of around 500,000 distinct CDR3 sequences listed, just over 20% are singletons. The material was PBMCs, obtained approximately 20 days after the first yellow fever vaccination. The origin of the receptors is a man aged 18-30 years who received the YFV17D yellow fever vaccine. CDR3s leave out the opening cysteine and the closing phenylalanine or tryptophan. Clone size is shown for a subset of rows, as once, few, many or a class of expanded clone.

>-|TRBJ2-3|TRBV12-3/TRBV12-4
ASNPRMGGASTQY
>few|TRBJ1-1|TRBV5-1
ASSLEVNADEAF
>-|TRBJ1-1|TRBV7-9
ASSLDIWRNTEAF
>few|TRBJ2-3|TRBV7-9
AISYPYPSTDTQY
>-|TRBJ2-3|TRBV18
ASSPRSQPDTQY
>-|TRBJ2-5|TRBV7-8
ASSWGRRLAKETQY
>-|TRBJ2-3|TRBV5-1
ASSPTGLPDTQY
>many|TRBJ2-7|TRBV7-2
ASSWDYLREQY
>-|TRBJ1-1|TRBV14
ASSRDSGDTEAF
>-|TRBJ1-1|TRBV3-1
ASRSGGLAEAF
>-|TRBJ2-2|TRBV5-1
ASSPQGPGWSGELF
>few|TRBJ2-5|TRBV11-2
ASSWAGQETQY
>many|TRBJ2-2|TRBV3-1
ASSDSTGGWTGELF
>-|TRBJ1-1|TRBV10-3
AISGTGGWGTEAF
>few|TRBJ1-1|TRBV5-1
ASSWTPSKGNTEVF
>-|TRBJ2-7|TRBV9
ASSVDLGFEQY
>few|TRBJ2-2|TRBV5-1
ASSQMTGEGELF
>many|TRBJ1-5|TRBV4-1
ASRWTGKSNQPQH
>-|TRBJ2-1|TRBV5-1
ASSFGQGRGPPYNEQF
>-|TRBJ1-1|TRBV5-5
ASSPAPLRGNTEAF
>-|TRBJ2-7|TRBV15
ATSRDHPGSSYEQY
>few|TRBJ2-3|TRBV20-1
SARVGGGPTDTQY